The 30 T cell receptor beta chains in this list originate from one sample, sequenced in a study of cytomegalovirus exposure and HLA in healthy donors. Clones were sequenced by immunoSEQ multiplex PCR, and TCRdb holds only the in-frame ones, with some missing. The repertoire consists of around 170,000 clones, with around 85% occurring once and the leading ten covering approximately 16%. The sample taken for sequencing was PBMCs. These receptors were collected from a man between 18 and 29 years old in good health and CMV-seropositive.

The table lists this clone with a count of one. V is TRBV28 and J is TRBJ2-5; TRBD2 matches 8 bases. The germline V gene has CDR1 MDHEN and CDR2 SYDVKM. V lost 7 bases, J lost 4 bases, and 17 bases stayed unmatched. This CDR3 is built from 17 residues. CDR3 protein: CASINHSGGILGETQYF. CDR3 bases: TGTGCCAGCATCAATCATTCGGGGGGGATCCTGGGAGAGACCCAGTACTTC.

This chain connects TRBV29-1 to TRBJ2-1, with 8 bases aligning to TRBD2. V shed 6 bases, J shed 6 bases, and the junction held 7 bases outside the gene matches. This CDR3 spans 13 amino acids. Per germline, CDR1 SQVTM and CDR2 ANQGSEA. In nucleotides, the CDR3 is TGCAGCGTGAGACTAGCGACCTCCAATGAGCAGTTCTTC. Amino acids: CSVRLATSNEQFF.

V and J are TRBV11-1 and TRBJ2-4; TRBD1 agrees at 7 bases. The V segment lost 4 bases and the J segment 3 bases; nucleotides outside the gene matches: 12. This CDR3 contains 17 residues. CDR1 is SGHAT, CDR2 FQDESV, per germline (reference sequence). The CDR3 bases are TGTGCCAGCAGCTGGGCCTCGACAGGGTTGGGCAAAAACATTCAGTACTTC. This codes for CASSWASTGLGKNIQYF.

This chain uses TRBV4-1 with TRBJ2-7; the match to TRBD1 covers 9 bases. Germline V gene sequence: CDR1 MGHRA, CDR2 YSYEKL. The V segment lost 0 bases and the J segment 0 bases; nucleotides outside the gene matches: 0. There are 15 residues in the CDR3. DNA of the CDR3: TGCGCCAGCAGCCAAGAGGACAGGGGCTCCTACGAGCAGTACTTC. Protein product: CASSQEDRGSYEQYF.

V gene TRBV6-1 combines with J gene TRBJ2-5, with 13 bases matching TRBD2. The V segment lost 5 bases and the J segment 3 bases; nucleotides outside the gene matches: 3. The CDR3 is 15 amino acids. In germline, CDR1 is MNHNS, CDR2 SASEGT. CDR3 in DNA: TGTGCCAGCAGTTTAGGGACTAGCGGGGAAGAGACCCAGTACTTC. It specifies CASSLGTSGEETQYF.

This chain links TRBV28 with TRBJ1-2; D call uncertain. Deletions cut 6 bases from V and 4 bases from J, with 6 bases between. The CDR3 has 11 amino acids. Germline CDR1 is MDHEN and CDR2 is SYDVKM. CDR3 bases: TGTGCCAGCAGCCGTTCCTATGGCTACACCTTC. It is translated as CASSRSYGYTF.

The genes are TRBV7-2 and TRBJ1-3; 9 positions agree with TRBD1. The CDR3 is 14 residues long. V trimming: 5 bases; J trimming: 5 bases; junction bases outside the gene matches: 4. Germline values: CDR1 SGHTA, CDR2 FQGNSA. The CDR3 spells CASSATGGRNTIYF. As DNA, the CDR3 is TGTGCCAGCAGCGCGACAGGGGGTCGAAACACCATATATTTT.

The DNA of the CDR3 is TGTGCCAGCAGCTTAGCGGGAGACTATAGCAATCAGCCCCAGCATTTT. Residues: CASSLAGDYSNQPQHF. The V gene is TRBV7-9, the J gene TRBJ1-5; D is unresolved. CDR3 length equals 16 residues. Germline values: CDR1 SEHNR, CDR2 FQNEAQ (reference sequence). Trimming took off 0 bases at V and 0 bases at J, with 9 bases between the two ends.

The table lists this clone with a few counts. The genes are TRBV5-1 and TRBJ1-2; 7 nucleotides match TRBD1. This CDR3 spans 13 amino acids. Germline trimming cut 6 bases from V and 5 bases from J; bases unmatched to any gene: 7. Germline CDR1 reads SGHRS; CDR2 reads YFSETQ. CDR3 sequence: CASTTGARYGYTF. In DNA form, the CDR3 reads TGCGCCAGCACCACAGGGGCGAGGTATGGCTACACCTTC.

The V and J genes are TRBV28 and TRBJ1-3; D remains unclear. The CDR3 is 16 amino acids. Germline V gene lookup returns CDR1 MDHEN and CDR2 SYDVKM. V was cut by 3 bases and J by 2 bases, with 14 bases left in between. CDR3 DNA: TGTGCCAGCAGTTTCCAGGAGGGCATCCCTGGAAACACCATATATTTT. This translates into CASSFQEGIPGNTIYF. Full variable domain (outside the CDR3, taken from reference TRBV28 and TRBJ1-3): DVKVTQSSRYLVKRTGEKVFLECVQDMDHENMFWYRQDPGLGLRLIYFSYDVKMKEKGDIPEGYSVSREKKERFSLILESASTNQTSMYLCASSFQEGIPGNTIYFGEGSWLTVV.

The gene calls are TRBV11-2 and TRBJ1-2; 7 bases map to TRBD1. Germline lookup yields CDR1 SGHAT and CDR2 FQNNGV. CDR3 length equals 15 residues. The V segment lost 2 bases and the J segment 4 bases; nucleotides outside the gene matches: 7. The CDR3 region is CASSLRDSDSYGYTF. As DNA, the CDR3 is TGTGCCAGCAGCTTAAGGGACAGCGATTCCTATGGCTACACCTTC.

The V call is TRBV7-3, the J call TRBJ2-3, with TRBD1 as a possible D gene (5 bases). The germline gives CDR1 SGHTA, CDR2 FQGTGA. Trimming pared 2 bases from V and 0 bases from J, leaving 9 bases between. The CDR3 contains 15 residues. CDR3 DNA: TGTGCCAGCAGCTTACAGGGAATCAGCACAGATACGCAGTATTTT. The encoded protein is CASSLQGISTDTQYF. The whole variable domain, remainder taken from reference TRBV7-3 and TRBJ2-3, is GAGVSQTPSNKVTEKGKYVELRCDPISGHTALYWYRQSLGQGPEFLIYFQGTGAADDSGLPNDRFFAVRPEGSVSTLKIQRTERGDSAVYLCASSLQGISTDTQYFGPGTRLTVL.

The chain is built from TRBV7-3 and TRBJ1-2, with D unresolved. This CDR3 is 14 amino acids long. Per germline, CDR1 SGHTA and CDR2 FQGTGA. The V and J ends lost 2 bases and 4 bases respectively, with 11 bases between them. The CDR3 sequence: CASSLDTSVYGYTF. In DNA form, the CDR3 reads TGTGCCAGCAGCTTAGACACCTCAGTCTATGGCTACACCTTC.

The chain links TRBV28 to TRBJ2-7; TRBD2 matches 7 bases. The CDR3 is made up of 15 amino acids. The germline V gene encodes CDR1 MDHEN and CDR2 SYDVKM. V lost 3 bases and J lost 3; bases outside the gene matches: 8. The CDR3 nucleotides read TGTGCCAGCAGTTTGGGGGGGGGATTGATCTACGAGCAGTACTTC. Protein: CASSLGGGLIYEQYF.

The chain recombines TRBV2 with TRBJ2-7; 7 bases agree with TRBD2. The ends lost 6 bases at V and 2 bases at J; junction bases unmatched: 10. The CDR3 is 15 residues long. Per germline, CDR1 SNHLY and CDR2 FYNNEI. The CDR3 region is CASRGRDFKAYEQYF. In DNA form, the CDR3 reads TGTGCCAGCAGGGGGAGGGACTTCAAGGCCTACGAGCAGTACTTC.

This chain links TRBV6-5 with TRBJ1-6, with 9 positions matching TRBD1. The CDR3 covers 15 residues. From germline, CDR1 is MNHEY and CDR2 SVGAGI. V was pared by 2 bases and J by 9 bases, with 5 bases of the junction left unmatched. The CDR3 region has the DNA TGTGCCAGCAGTTACCCGGGACAGGGAGTTTCACCCCTCCACTTT. Translated: CASSYPGQGVSPLHF.

V usage is TRBV5-1 and J usage is TRBJ1-2; 10 nucleotides match TRBD1. Germline values: CDR1 SGHRS, CDR2 YFSETQ. J gave up 3 bases and V 3 bases, and 14 bases lay outside the gene matches. The CDR3 has 18 residues. The CDR3, as DNA: TGCGCCAGCAGCTATTTTGTTGTAGACAGGGGGCTCGACTATGGCTACACCTTC. Its protein product is CASSYFVVDRGLDYGYTF.

The chain uses TRBV7-9 and TRBJ2-7; D remains unclear. Trimming left V 7 bases short and J 2 bases short, with 9 bases between. The CDR3 covers 12 residues. Per the germline V gene, CDR1 is SEHNR and CDR2 is FQNEAQ (reference sequence). CDR3 protein: CASTPLAYEQYF. The CDR3 nucleotides are TGTGCCAGCACCCCCCTAGCCTACGAGCAGTACTTC.

The chain uses TRBV11-2 and TRBJ2-7, with 11 positions matching TRBD1. The J segment lost 9 bases and the V segment lost 2 bases, leaving 15 bases of the junction unmatched. CDR1 SGHAT and CDR2 FQNNGV come from the germline V gene. This CDR3 comprises 17 residues. CDR3 in DNA: TGTGCCAGCAGCTTATCCCCCGGACAGGGGGCGCAGGGTGGGCAGTACTTC. Its translation is CASSLSPGQGAQGGQYF.

V usage is TRBV6-1 and J usage is TRBJ1-2, with a possible D match to TRBD1 (6 bases). Per the germline V gene, CDR1 is MNHNS and CDR2 is SASEGT. Trimming removed 6 bases from V and 4 bases from J, with 12 bases in between. The CDR3 is 13 residues long. This CDR3 is CASRVGGAYGYTF. Here the CDR3 DNA reads TGTGCCAGCAGGGTAGGGGGTGCCTATGGCTACACCTTC.

The chain carries TRBV11-2 and TRBJ2-7; perhaps TRBD1 as D (6 bases). CDR1 is SGHAT and CDR2 is FQNNGV in the germline V gene. The CDR3 is 16 amino acids. V was clipped by 1 base and J by 0 bases, with 13 bases between them. CDR3 nucleotides: TGTGCCAGCAGCTTAGCTCCAGGGGCAAGCTCCTACGAGCAGTACTTC. Its protein is CASSLAPGASSYEQYF.

The chain links TRBV7-3 to TRBJ2-1, with TRBD2 as a possible D gene (5 bases). The CDR3 covers 13 residues. Germline CDR1 and CDR2: SGHTA and FQGTGA. V dropped 2 bases and J dropped 12 bases, with 14 bases sitting between them. The CDR3 protein is CASSLGSGPGQFF. The CDR3 nucleotides read TGTGCCAGCAGCTTAGGGAGCGGCCCCGGGCAGTTCTTC.

V gene TRBV2 combines with J gene TRBJ1-2, with 8 bases fitting TRBD1. The CDR3 spans 14 residues. J lost 9 bases, V lost 2 bases, and 8 bases had no gene match. Germline V gene sequence: CDR1 SNHLY, CDR2 FYNNEI. In DNA, the CDR3 is TGTGCCAGCAGTGAACCTAGACAGGGGTTTAGCTACACCTTC. Protein product: CASSEPRQGFSYTF.

The chain links TRBV5-1 to TRBJ2-2; TRBD1 matches 7 bases. There are 14 residues in the CDR3. V lost 5 bases and J lost 8; bases outside the gene matches: 9. Looked up from germline, CDR1 is SGHRS and CDR2 is YFSETQ. The DNA of the CDR3 is TGCGCCAGCAGTCAGGACAGGTCCTCGGGGGAGCTGTTTTTT. Its translation: CASSQDRSSGELFF.

The table lists this clone with a count of one. The rearrangement uses TRBV10-3 and TRBJ2-7, with 7 bases aligning to TRBD2. Trimming cost V 11 bases and J 5 bases; bases outside gene matches: 12. The length of the CDR3 is 13 residues. Germline CDR1 ENHRY, CDR2 SYGVKD. CDR3 loop: CAAKGREIDEQYF. In nucleotides, the CDR3 is TGTGCCGCAAAGGGGAGGGAGATAGACGAGCAGTACTTC.

The chain carries TRBV7-9 and TRBJ2-5; 9 nucleotides agree with TRBD2. CDR1 and CDR2 from the germline V gene are SEHNR and FQNEAQ (reference sequence). The junction had 9 bases not matched to a gene; V was cut back by 6 bases and J by 1 base. There are 16 residues in the CDR3. The DNA for the CDR3 is TGTGCCAGCAGTTCGGCGGGAGGGGTAGTCCAAGAGACCCAGTACTTC. This codes for CASSSAGGVVQETQYF.

The chain recombines TRBV5-1 with TRBJ2-2; tentatively, D is TRBD2 (5 bases). Trimming cost V 4 bases and J 5 bases, with 18 bases left between them. The CDR3 consists of 16 residues. Germline V gives CDR1 SGHRS, CDR2 YFSETQ. The CDR3 sequence: CASSPPSARGTGELFF. CDR3 in DNA: TGCGCCAGCAGCCCCCCGTCTGCGCGCGGGACCGGGGAGCTGTTTTTT.

The sample holds one count of this clone. The CDR3, as DNA: TGCGCCAGCAGCTCCGGGACAGGCCCTGGGTACACCATATATTTT. It translates to CASSSGTGPGYTIYF. The chain uses TRBV5-1 and TRBJ1-3; 8 bases line up with TRBD1. Per germline, CDR1 SGHRS and CDR2 YFSETQ. The ends lost 3 bases at V and 8 bases at J; junction bases unmatched: 10. CDR3 length equals 15 residues.

This clone showed up just once. Germline is not matched at one junction end, which may reflect a read error. This chain links TRBV5-1 with TRBJ1-1, with 7 bases matching TRBD1. Per the germline V gene, CDR1 is SGHRS and CDR2 is YFSETQ. CDR3 size: 16 residues. Here the CDR3 reads CASSAIELTGDRFIIF. CDR3 sequence (DNA): TGCGCCAGCAGCGCTATTGAACTAACCGGGGACAGATTCATTATTTTT. Based on the CDR3 plus reference TRBV5-1 and TRBJ1-1, the full variable domain is KAGVTQTPRYLIKTRGQQVTLSCSPISGHRSVSWYQQTPGQGLQFLFEYFSETQRNKGNFPGRFSGRQFSNSRSEMNVSTLELGDSALYLCASSAIELTGDRFIIFGQGTRLTVV.

J is TRBJ1-1 and V is TRBV7-9; D is ambiguous. Germline V gene data show CDR1 as SEHNR and CDR2 as FQNEAQ (reference sequence). This CDR3 is 14 amino acids long. Trimming took off 5 bases at V and 6 bases at J, with 16 bases between the two ends. The DNA for the CDR3 is TGTGCCAGCAGCGGCCAATTCGCGAGCGCTGAAGCTTTCTTT. This codes for CASSGQFASAEAFF.